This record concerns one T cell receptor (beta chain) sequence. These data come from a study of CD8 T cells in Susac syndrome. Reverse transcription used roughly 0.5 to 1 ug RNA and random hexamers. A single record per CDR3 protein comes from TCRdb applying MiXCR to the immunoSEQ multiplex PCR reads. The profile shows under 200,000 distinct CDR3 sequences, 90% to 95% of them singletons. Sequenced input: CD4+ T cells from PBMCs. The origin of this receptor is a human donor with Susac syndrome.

The chain's CDR3 is CASSPPQHF. The CDR3 coding sequence is TGTGCCAGCAGCCCACCCCAGCATTTT. The genes are TRBV28 and TRBJ1-5; no firm D call. Germline V lookup: CDR1 MDHEN, CDR2 SYDVKM. V lost 6 bases to trimming and J lost 10 bases, with 4 bases between them. The CDR3 is made up of 9 amino acids.